Each of the 18 T cell receptor beta chains below was sequenced from the same sample in a study of blood T cell repertoires in COVID-19. Sequencing was performed with immunoSEQ multiplex PCR; in TCRdb, only in-frame clones are kept and a portion is missing. In the table there are some 100,000 clones, more than 85% of which are singletons. Sequences were obtained from peripheral blood. Every receptor here comes from a man in his 60s with acute or convalescent COVID-19.

The V call is TRBV2, the J call TRBJ1-2; D unresolved. The V end lost 2 bases, the J end lost 6 bases, and 13 bases lay between the germline ends. The CDR3 length is 14 residues. Germline V gene lookup returns CDR1 SNHLY and CDR2 FYNNEI. The DNA of the CDR3 is TGTGCCAGCAGTGAATTGGGCAGCTCCGATGGCTACACCTTC. The encoded protein is CASSELGSSDGYTF.

The chain recombines TRBV7-8 with TRBJ1-2; D not certain. Trimming removed 5 bases from V and 1 base from J, with 11 bases in between. This CDR3 has 14 residues. Germline CDR1 reads SGHVS; CDR2 reads FQNEAQ. In DNA, the CDR3 is TGTGCCAGCAGCCCTCATCAGAATAACTATGGCTACACCTTC. This translates into CASSPHQNNYGYTF.

The chain has TRBV11-3 and TRBJ2-4; D unresolved. Trimming removed 1 base from V and 0 bases from J, with 7 bases in between. Germline V gives CDR1 SGHNT, CDR2 YENEEA. The CDR3 runs to 15 residues. CDR3 amino acids: CASSLVTVAKNIQYF. The CDR3 DNA reads as TGTGCCAGCAGCTTAGTCACGGTAGCCAAAAACATTCAGTACTTC.

With regard to this clone: One junction end does not reproduce the germline sequence, and a read error may be involved. The V gene is TRBV7-9, the J gene TRBJ1-3; D may be TRBD1 (5 bases). The germline gives CDR1 SEHNR, CDR2 FQNEAQ (reference sequence). This CDR3 comprises 13 residues. CDR3 region: CASTPGRGSPPDF. CDR3 bases: TGTGCCAGCACCCCTGGGCGGGGCAGCCCACCGGATTTT.

The V and J genes are TRBV18 and TRBJ2-1, with D perhaps matching TRBD1 (5 bases). The V gene's germline CDR1 is KGHSH and CDR2 LQKENI. The CDR3 length is 15 residues. V lost 6 bases, J lost 0 bases, and 12 bases lay in between. CDR3 loop: CASSLDSSSYNEQFF. CDR3 nucleotides: TGTGCCAGCTCGCTCGACAGCTCCTCCTACAATGAGCAGTTCTTC.

V gene TRBV24-1 combines with J gene TRBJ2-5; 7 bases fit TRBD1. With 5 bases clipped from V and 5 bases from J, the junction kept 13 bases outside the gene matches. Germline loops: CDR1 KGHDR, CDR2 SFDVKD. CDR3 size: 16 residues. CDR3 protein: CATSGDSGVARETQYF. CDR3 DNA sequence: TGTGCCACCAGTGGGGACAGTGGGGTAGCGAGGGAGACCCAGTACTTC.

The CDR3 protein is CAWSGTPYEQYF. CDR3 DNA sequence: TGTGCCTGGAGTGGGACTCCCTACGAGCAGTACTTC. This chain connects TRBV30 to TRBJ2-7; D might be TRBD2 (5 bases). The V and J ends lost 1 base and 2 bases respectively, with 6 bases between them. Per the germline V gene, CDR1 is GTSNPN and CDR2 is SVGIG (reference sequence). The CDR3 totals 12 residues.

The rearrangement links TRBV2 to TRBJ2-2, with TRBD1 matching over 8 bases. Trimming took 8 bases from V and 3 from J; bases not matched to a gene: 2. CDR3 size: 13 residues. Germline CDR1 and CDR2: SNHLY and FYNNEI. The DNA of the CDR3 is TGTGCCAGCCGGACAGGGTACACCGGGGAGCTGTTTTTT. Protein: CASRTGYTGELFF.

The chain's CDR3 is CASSLAGLSQGAFF. DNA for the CDR3: TGCGCCAGCAGCTTGGCGGGACTTTCACAAGGGGCTTTCTTT. The V and J genes are TRBV5-1 and TRBJ1-1, with D maybe TRBD1 (5 bases). The CDR3 sequence is 14 residues long. V was trimmed by 0 bases and J by 11 bases, leaving 17 bases between them. Germline-derived CDR1 and CDR2 are SGHRS and YFSETQ.

V and J are TRBV11-2 and TRBJ2-1; D unresolved. Germline CDR1 reads SGHAT; CDR2 reads FQNNGV. V was pared by 0 bases and J by 6 bases, with 9 bases between. The CDR3 contains 14 residues. CDR3 coding DNA: TGTGCCAGCAGCTTAGAACGACGGGTCAATGAGCAGTTCTTC. Translated: CASSLERRVNEQFF.

The chain employs TRBV5-8 and TRBJ1-5, with D tentatively TRBD1 (5 bases). This CDR3 spans 15 amino acids. The germline gives CDR1 SGHTS, CDR2 YDEGEE. The V end lost 5 bases, the J end lost 2 bases, and 14 bases lay between the germline ends. CDR3 nucleotides: TGTGCCAGCAGATTAACGTCCAGGGGCAATCAGCCCCAGCATTTT. This gives the protein CASRLTSRGNQPQHF.

This clone has only one observation. CDR3 sequence: CATSDNMGREAFF. In nucleotides, the CDR3 is TGTGCCACCAGTGATAATATGGGCCGTGAAGCTTTCTTT. This chain uses TRBV24-1 with TRBJ1-1; D remains ambiguous. The V gene lost 3 bases and the J gene lost 7 bases, with 11 bases spanning the gap. Germline loops: CDR1 KGHDR, CDR2 SFDVKD. This CDR3 region has 13 residues.

DNA of the CDR3: TGTGCCAGCAGCTTGTGGCGAGGACAGGGTTTCGATGAGCAGTTCTTC. This encodes CASSLWRGQGFDEQFF. The chain employs TRBV5-8 and TRBJ2-1; TRBD1 agrees at 8 bases. CDR3 length equals 16 residues. Germline-derived CDR1 and CDR2 are SGHTS and YDEGEE. V dropped 1 base and J dropped 8; count of bases not matched to a gene: 11.

The chain has TRBV11-3 and TRBJ2-1, with 9 bases that match TRBD1. V lost 5 bases, J lost 8 bases, and 10 bases stayed unmatched. There are 15 residues in the CDR3. Germline CDR1 and CDR2: SGHNT and YENEEA. The CDR3 here is CASSKTGTGIHEQFF. The CDR3 nucleotides read TGTGCCAGCAGCAAGACCGGGACAGGGATCCATGAGCAGTTCTTC. The full variable domain, rest sourced from reference TRBV11-3 and TRBJ2-1, is EAGVVQSPRYKIIEKKQPVAFWCNPISGHNTLYWYLQNLGQGPELLIRYENEEAVDDSQLPKDRFSAERLKGVDSTLKIQPAELGDSAVYLCASSKTGTGIHEQFFGPGTRLTVL.

This sequence joins TRBV27 and TRBJ1-6; 11 bases map to TRBD1. CDR1 MNHEY and CDR2 SMNVEV come from the germline V gene (reference sequence). V trimming: 6 bases; J trimming: 7 bases; junction bases outside the gene matches: 5. The CDR3 is made up of 15 amino acids. In DNA form, the CDR3 reads TGTGCCAGCAGGAGGGACAGGGGGGAAAATTCACCCCTCCACTTT. Protein product: CASRRDRGENSPLHF.

This chain links TRBV6-5 with TRBJ1-5, with TRBD1 matching 8 bases. The germline CDR1 and CDR2 sequences are MNHEY and SVGAGI. This CDR3 region has 13 residues. The V segment lost 5 bases and the J segment 6 bases; nucleotides outside the gene matches: 3. In DNA, the CDR3 is TGTGCCAGCAGTCGAGACAGGGGTCAGCCCCAGCATTTT. It encodes CASSRDRGQPQHF.

This rearrangement joins TRBV10-2 to TRBJ2-3; 8 bases are shared with TRBD2. Germline CDR1 and CDR2: WSHSY and SAAADI. The V and J ends lost 4 bases and 3 bases, in that order; junction bases with no gene match: 9. CDR3 length: 16 amino acids. CDR3 protein: CASSAGGGRRTDTQYF. In DNA form, the CDR3 reads TGCGCCAGCAGTGCCGGGGGGGGACGGAGGACAGATACGCAGTATTTT.

The chain combines TRBV7-3 with TRBJ1-1; unclear D gene. Between the trimmed V and J ends, which lost 2 bases and 5 bases, there was a span of 18 bases. Germline V gene lookup returns CDR1 SGHTA and CDR2 FQGTGA. The CDR3 is 16 amino acids. For the CDR3, the DNA is TGTGCCAGCAGCTTAGGAACGGGGAGGGTCGGAACTGAAGCTTTCTTT. Amino acids: CASSLGTGRVGTEAFF.